This is a list of T cell receptor beta chains from one sample in a study of immune evolution from preneoplasia to lung adenocarcinoma. Clones were read by immunoSEQ multiplex PCR, and TCRdb kept only the in-frame ones, dropping some. Seen here are several thousand clones, around 76% observed once, and the top ten hold approximately 2.9%. Sequenced input: FFPE minimally invasive lung adenocarcinoma tissue. These receptors all stem from a person aged 70 to 79 with lung adenocarcinoma. Both conserved end residues are part of each CDR3. Fields, in order: V gene, clone size, D gene, J gene, CDR3 DNA, CDR3 protein. D genes are given only for firm matches. Some rows mark clone size as missing; the rest say once, few, many or name a class of expanded clone.

V gene: TRBV9
clone size: NA
D gene: NA
J gene: TRBJ2-2
CDR3 DNA: TGTGCCAGCAGCGTCCCCCCAAAAAAGACACTTGGGGAGCTGTTTTTT
CDR3 protein: CASSVPPKKTLGELFF

V gene: TRBV15
clone size: few
D gene: NA
J gene: TRBJ2-7
CDR3 DNA: TGTGCCACCAGCGAGGGTGGGAGTAGGGGGGAGCAGTACTTC
CDR3 protein: CATSEGGSRGEQYF

V gene: TRBV7-9
clone size: few
D gene: NA
J gene: TRBJ2-2
CDR3 DNA: TGTGCCAGCAGCTGGAGACAAGGAGGTGGCGGGCGCACCGGGGAGCTGTTTTTT
CDR3 protein: CASSWRQGGGGRTGELFF

V gene: TRBV2
clone size: NA
D gene: NA
J gene: TRBJ2-1
CDR3 DNA: TGTGCCAGCACCCGGCTTCGACTCGGGGATGAGCAGTTCTTC
CDR3 protein: CASTRLRLGDEQFF

V gene: TRBV7-2
clone size: NA
D gene: NA
J gene: TRBJ2-7
CDR3 DNA: TGTGCCAGCAGCCGGACAGTTTCCTCCTACGAGCAGTACTTC
CDR3 protein: CASSRTVSSYEQYF

V gene: TRBV9
clone size: NA
D gene: NA
J gene: TRBJ1-4
CDR3 DNA: TGTGCCAGCAGCGTTTTAGGGAGAGCGAATGAAAAACTGTTTTTT
CDR3 protein: CASSVLGRANEKLFF

V gene: TRBV14
clone size: NA
D gene: TRBD2
J gene: TRBJ2-7
CDR3 DNA: TGTGCCAGCAGTCCGACTAGCGGGAGTTCCTACGAGCAGTACTTC
CDR3 protein: CASSPTSGSSYEQYF

V gene: TRBV9
clone size: few
D gene: NA
J gene: TRBJ2-7
CDR3 DNA: TGTGCCAGCAGCGTAAGAGGGATCCACGAGCAGTACTTC
CDR3 protein: CASSVRGIHEQYF

V gene: TRBV2
clone size: NA
D gene: NA
J gene: TRBJ1-5
CDR3 DNA: TGTGCCAGCAGTGAGGCTTGGAGGCCCCAGCATTTT
CDR3 protein: CASSEAWRPQHF

V gene: TRBV5-8
clone size: NA
D gene: NA
J gene: TRBJ2-3
CDR3 DNA: TGTGCCAGCAGCGATCAATGGGTCCCAGATACGCAGTATTTT
CDR3 protein: CASSDQWVPDTQYF

V gene: TRBV19
clone size: NA
D gene: TRBD2
J gene: TRBJ2-5
CDR3 DNA: TGTGCCAGTAGGATGACTAGCGGGCAAGAGACCCAGTACTTC
CDR3 protein: CASRMTSGQETQYF

V gene: TRBV6-6
clone size: NA
D gene: NA
J gene: TRBJ1-2
CDR3 DNA: TGTGCCAGCAGAAACCCTTCGACGCGGGGCGTTGATGGCTACACCTTC
CDR3 protein: CASRNPSTRGVDGYTF

V gene: TRBV19
clone size: NA
D gene: NA
J gene: TRBJ2-3
CDR3 DNA: TGTGCCAGTAACATGGGGAGCACAGATACGCAGTATTTT
CDR3 protein: CASNMGSTDTQYF

V gene: TRBV28
clone size: NA
D gene: NA
J gene: TRBJ2-2
CDR3 DNA: TGTGCCAGCAGGAAACTCGGGGATAGCACCGGGGAGCTGTTTTTT
CDR3 protein: CASRKLGDSTGELFF

V gene: TRBV5-1
clone size: NA
D gene: NA
J gene: TRBJ2-1
CDR3 DNA: TGCGCCAGCAGCTTGGCCCCTGGAAACTCCTACAATGAGCAGTTCTTC
CDR3 protein: CASSLAPGNSYNEQFF

V gene: TRBV2
clone size: NA
D gene: NA
J gene: TRBJ2-7
CDR3 DNA: TGTGCCACCCAGGGTCAGGATGCGAGCGAGCAGTACTTC
CDR3 protein: CATQGQDASEQYF

V gene: TRBV6-1
clone size: NA
D gene: NA
J gene: TRBJ2-7
CDR3 DNA: TGTGCCAGCAGCGGCACTAGTTGGCTCGAGCAGTACTTC
CDR3 protein: CASSGTSWLEQYF

V gene: TRBV7-6
clone size: NA
D gene: NA
J gene: TRBJ2-1
CDR3 DNA: TGTGCCAGCAGCCTGAACCCAGAAAACAATGAGCAGTTCTTC
CDR3 protein: CASSLNPENNEQFF

V gene: TRBV4-1
clone size: NA
D gene: NA
J gene: TRBJ1-1
CDR3 DNA: TGCGCCAGCAGCCATCCCTTTCGGGGCACTGAAGCTTTCTTT
CDR3 protein: CASSHPFRGTEAFF

V gene: TRBV20-1
clone size: NA
D gene: NA
J gene: TRBJ2-5
CDR3 DNA: TGCAGTGCTAGAGACCGGAGGGCCCAGTACTTC
CDR3 protein: CSARDRRAQYF

V gene: TRBV7-8
clone size: NA
D gene: TRBD2
J gene: TRBJ2-2
CDR3 DNA: TGTGCCAGCAGCTCCATGCGGGGGGGGACCGGGGAGCTGTTTTTT
CDR3 protein: CASSSMRGGTGELFF

V gene: TRBV25-1
clone size: NA
D gene: TRBD2
J gene: TRBJ2-1
CDR3 DNA: TGTGCCAGCAGTCCTTGGACTAGCGGGAGCTCCTACAATGAGCAGTTCTTC
CDR3 protein: CASSPWTSGSSYNEQFF

V gene: TRBV11-2
clone size: few
D gene: TRBD2
J gene: TRBJ2-2
CDR3 DNA: TGTGCCAGCAGCTTGAGGACTAGTGCCGGGGAGCTGTTTTTT
CDR3 protein: CASSLRTSAGELFF

V gene: TRBV28
clone size: few
D gene: NA
J gene: TRBJ2-5
CDR3 DNA: TGTGCCAGCAGTATCCCGGGGCAAGAGACCCAGTACTTC
CDR3 protein: CASSIPGQETQYF

V gene: TRBV29-1
clone size: NA
D gene: TRBD2
J gene: TRBJ2-5
CDR3 DNA: TGCAGCGTTTTACGGGAGGATTCCGAGACCCAGTACTTC
CDR3 protein: CSVLREDSETQYF

V gene: TRBV11-2
clone size: NA
D gene: NA
J gene: TRBJ2-2
CDR3 DNA: TGTGCCAGCAGCTTAATTAGGGGGGATGGGGAGCTGTTTTTT
CDR3 protein: CASSLIRGDGELFF

V gene: TRBV27
clone size: NA
D gene: NA
J gene: TRBJ1-5
CDR3 DNA: TGTGCCAGCAGTAGCCTATCCGGCAATCAGCCCCAGCATTTT
CDR3 protein: CASSSLSGNQPQHF

V gene: TRBV6-4
clone size: NA
D gene: TRBD2
J gene: TRBJ2-7
CDR3 DNA: TGTGCCAGCAGTGACTCGGGGAGAGGCCTAGCGGGGTTAAGCTCCTACGAGCAGTACTTC
CDR3 protein: CASSDSGRGLAGLSSYEQYF

V gene: TRBV10-3
clone size: NA
D gene: NA
J gene: TRBJ1-2
CDR3 DNA: TGTGCCATCAGTGAGTTGCCGCTGAGCTATGGCTACACCTTC
CDR3 protein: CAISELPLSYGYTF

V gene: TRBV5-1
clone size: few
D gene: NA
J gene: TRBJ1-2
CDR3 DNA: TGCGCCAGCAGCTCGGCGACTGGGGATGGCTACACCTTC
CDR3 protein: CASSSATGDGYTF

V gene: TRBV5-6
clone size: NA
D gene: TRBD1
J gene: TRBJ2-3
CDR3 DNA: TGTGCCAGCAGCTTGGACTTTATAGTAGGGACAGGGAGAACAGATACGCAGTATTTT
CDR3 protein: CASSLDFIVGTGRTDTQYF

V gene: TRBV6-6
clone size: NA
D gene: NA
J gene: TRBJ1-5
CDR3 DNA: TGTGCCAGCAGGCTCAAGGGCAATCAGCCCCAGCATTTT
CDR3 protein: CASRLKGNQPQHF

V gene: TRBV5-1
clone size: NA
D gene: NA
J gene: TRBJ1-2
CDR3 DNA: TGCGCCAGCAGCTTGGATGGCCCCCCCAGCGATGGCTACACCTTC
CDR3 protein: CASSLDGPPSDGYTF

V gene: TRBV27
clone size: NA
D gene: NA
J gene: TRBJ1-6
CDR3 DNA: TGTGCCAGCAGTTTACGGGGGGTGGATAATTCACCCCTCCACTTT
CDR3 protein: CASSLRGVDNSPLHF

V gene: TRBV2
clone size: NA
D gene: NA
J gene: TRBJ2-1
CDR3 DNA: TGTGCCGGGCGTCAGGTCGGCGATGAGCAGTTCTTC
CDR3 protein: CAGRQVGDEQFF

V gene: TRBV7-2
clone size: NA
D gene: NA
J gene: TRBJ2-7
CDR3 DNA: TGTGCCAGCAGCCGAGGTGGGGATCGACAGCAGTACTTC
CDR3 protein: CASSRGGDRQQYF

V gene: TRBV7-8
clone size: NA
D gene: TRBD2
J gene: TRBJ2-7
CDR3 DNA: TGTGCCAGCAGCTTAACTAGCGGGGGTTACTACGAGCAGTACTTC
CDR3 protein: CASSLTSGGYYEQYF

V gene: TRBV6-5
clone size: NA
D gene: NA
J gene: TRBJ2-5
CDR3 DNA: TGTGCCAGCAGCCGACGAGGGGAGACCCAGTACTTC
CDR3 protein: CASSRRGETQYF

V gene: TRBV19
clone size: NA
D gene: NA
J gene: TRBJ2-3
CDR3 DNA: TGTGCCAGCGGACTCTCACCGAGGGATACGCAGTATTTT
CDR3 protein: CASGLSPRDTQYF

V gene: TRBV4-1
clone size: few
D gene: NA
J gene: TRBJ2-5
CDR3 DNA: TGCGCCAGCAGCCCGTTACAGGGAACAGAGACCCAGTACTTC
CDR3 protein: CASSPLQGTETQYF

V gene: TRBV2
clone size: NA
D gene: NA
J gene: TRBJ1-5
CDR3 DNA: TGTGCCAGCAGTGTCGGGGCAGGGCAGCCCCAGCATTTT
CDR3 protein: CASSVGAGQPQHF

V gene: TRBV2
clone size: NA
D gene: TRBD2
J gene: TRBJ2-7
CDR3 DNA: TGTGCCAGCCGTTATCGGGAGGGAACCTACGAGCAGTACTTC
CDR3 protein: CASRYREGTYEQYF

V gene: TRBV28
clone size: NA
D gene: TRBD1
J gene: TRBJ1-2
CDR3 DNA: TGTGCCAGCAGTTATACAGGGGGCACGTATGGCTACACCTTC
CDR3 protein: CASSYTGGTYGYTF

V gene: TRBV19
clone size: NA
D gene: NA
J gene: TRBJ2-2
CDR3 DNA: TGTGCCAGTAGTCTTTTAAGCGCGAACACCGGGGAGCTGTTTTTT
CDR3 protein: CASSLLSANTGELFF

V gene: TRBV7-3
clone size: NA
D gene: TRBD1
J gene: TRBJ1-2
CDR3 DNA: TGTGCCAGCAGCTCATACAGGGGGCAATCTGGCTACACCTTC
CDR3 protein: CASSSYRGQSGYTF

V gene: TRBV4-2
clone size: NA
D gene: TRBD1
J gene: TRBJ1-6
CDR3 DNA: TGTGCCAGCAGTTTCCGGGACAGGGGTGATAATTCACCCCTCCACTTT
CDR3 protein: CASSFRDRGDNSPLHF